One and the same sample provided the 32 T cell receptor beta chains below, sequenced in a study of T cell repertoires in cytomegalovirus infection. These receptors are not linked to any known antigen. Each CDR3 protein is one row after TCRdb ran MiXCR on the reads. The top ten hold roughly 17% of the sample, which has some 480,000 distinct CDR3 sequences, 30% to 40% seen once. The sequences come from cultured PBMCs, collected from culture after CMV antigen stimulation. These receptors came from a human donor in good health (CMV status not recorded). Some clones in this sample may be carry-over from other donors' samples.

The chain couples TRBV12-3 or TRBV12-4 to TRBJ2-3, with 15 nucleotides matching TRBD2. V lost 7 bases to trimming and J lost 0 bases; unmatched junction nucleotides: 5. There are 17 residues in the CDR3. For the CDR3, the DNA is TGTGCCAGCACCACAGGGACTAGCGGGAGGAGCACAGATACGCAGTATTTT. Translation gives CASTTGTSGRSTDTQYF.

This clonotype has more than one count but fewer than ten. This chain connects TRBV12-3 or TRBV12-4 to TRBJ1-2; D ambiguous. CDR3 size: 15 residues. Trimming stripped 1 base from V and 0 bases from J, with 9 bases between. The CDR3 DNA follows: TGTGCCAGCAGTTTAGGGCCAGGCTCTAACTATGGCTACACCTTC. It is translated as CASSLGPGSNYGYTF.

J is TRBJ2-1 and V is TRBV28; D might be TRBD2 (7 bases). There are 15 residues in the CDR3. Germline V gives CDR1 MDHEN, CDR2 SYDVKM. V lost 5 bases, J lost 5 bases, and 16 bases lay in between. CDR3 amino acids: CASSPLRGGDNEQFF. The CDR3 DNA sequence: TGTGCCAGCAGTCCTTTAAGGGGGGGTGACAATGAGCAGTTCTTC. Full variable domain (missing parts from reference TRBV28 and TRBJ2-1): DVKVTQSSRYLVKRTGEKVFLECVQDMDHENMFWYRQDPGLGLRLIYFSYDVKMKEKGDIPEGYSVSREKKERFSLILESASTNQTSMYLCASSPLRGGDNEQFFGPGTRLTVL.

The chain uses TRBV20-1 and TRBJ2-5, with 13 bases lining up with TRBD2. Germline-derived CDR1 and CDR2 are DFQATT and SNEGSKA (reference sequence). The CDR3 is made up of 17 amino acids. The trim removed 6 bases at V and 2 bases at J, leaving 12 bases unmatched. CDR3 sequence (DNA): TGCAGTGCCCCTTCGGGACTAGCGGGAAGGGGGCAAGAGACCCAGTACTTC. This encodes CSAPSGLAGRGQETQYF.

The chain couples TRBV7-8 to TRBJ1-5, with D unresolved. V lost 1 base to trimming and J lost 9 bases, with 16 bases between them. Per germline, CDR1 SGHVS and CDR2 FQNEAQ. The CDR3 is 15 amino acids. The CDR3 spells CASSLERTGKRPQHF. For the CDR3, the DNA is TGTGCCAGCAGCTTAGAACGGACGGGAAAGAGGCCCCAGCATTTT.

Only a few counts were recorded for this clonotype. This CDR3 reads CASSPPRGGPDTQYF. The CDR3 coding sequence is TGTGCCAGCAGCCCCCCTCGGGGAGGGCCAGATACGCAGTATTTT. V and J are TRBV28 and TRBJ2-3, with 7 bases lining up with TRBD2. This CDR3 region has 15 residues. Germline-derived CDR1 and CDR2 are MDHEN and SYDVKM. V lost 6 bases, J lost 4 bases, and 10 bases stayed unmatched.

The sample holds many counts of this clonotype. The chain couples TRBV7-2 to TRBJ2-7; 7 bases line up with TRBD1. Germline CDR1 reads SGHTA; CDR2 reads FQGNSA. V shed 1 base and J 3 bases; nucleotides not matched to a gene: 6. The CDR3 consists of 15 residues. CDR3 nucleotide sequence: TGTGCCAGCAGCTTAGGTTTGCCAGGGGGCTACGAGCAGTACTTC. Amino acids: CASSLGLPGGYEQYF.

This clonotype was seen ten or more times. The chain combines TRBV7-2 with TRBJ2-7; no clear D. There are 15 residues in the CDR3. CDR1 is SGHTA and CDR2 is FQGNSA in the germline V gene. Trimming removed 5 bases from V and 1 base from J, with 15 bases in between. The CDR3, as DNA: TGTGCCAGCAGCCTATCGGACCGATCGTCCTACGAGCAGTACTTC. Translating it yields CASSLSDRSSYEQYF.

The chain combines TRBV7-6 with TRBJ2-7; TRBD1 agrees at 8 bases. Germline V gene lookup returns CDR1 SGHVS and CDR2 FNYEAQ. V lost 1 base and J lost 2; bases outside the gene matches: 13. CDR3 length: 18 residues. This CDR3 is CASSLGQGYAVPAYEQYF. The CDR3 nucleotides are TGTGCCAGCAGCTTAGGACAGGGGTACGCGGTACCCGCCTACGAGCAGTACTTC.

V is TRBV28 and J is TRBJ1-5, with D tentatively TRBD1 (6 bases). Germline V gene sequence: CDR1 MDHEN, CDR2 SYDVKM. This CDR3 is 16 amino acids long. Between the trimmed V and J ends, which lost 3 bases and 7 bases, there was a span of 19 bases. CDR3 coding DNA: TGTGCCAGCAGTTTTCTTCGAGGCCAGGGGAGGCAGCCCCAGCATTTT. As protein: CASSFLRGQGRQPQHF.

V gene TRBV5-4 combines with J gene TRBJ2-3, with 7 bases aligning to TRBD1. Germline CDR1 and CDR2: SGHNT and YYREEE (reference sequence). The V and J ends lost 1 base and 1 base, in that order; junction bases with no gene match: 3. The CDR3 loop spans 15 amino acids. The CDR3 DNA follows: TGTGCCAGCAGCTTGTACAGGGGCCGCACAGATACGCAGTATTTT. This gives the protein CASSLYRGRTDTQYF.

The CDR3 is CASSLVVKDTQYF. The DNA of the CDR3 is TGTGCCAGCAGCTTAGTGGTTAAAGATACGCAGTATTTT. The chain links TRBV7-2 to TRBJ2-3; D remains ambiguous. The ends were cut back, 1 base at V and 5 bases at J, with 7 bases in the middle. Germline-derived CDR1 and CDR2 are SGHTA and FQGNSA. The CDR3 consists of 13 residues.

The chain has TRBV28 and TRBJ2-3; weak D call: TRBD1 (5 bases). The CDR3 has 17 residues. The V end was cut by 2 bases, the J end by 0 bases, with 15 bases between. Germline CDR1 reads MDHEN; CDR2 reads SYDVKM. The CDR3 loop is CASSLAALGPSTDTQYF. The CDR3 DNA reads as TGTGCCAGCAGTTTAGCAGCCTTGGGGCCTAGCACAGATACGCAGTATTTT.

This clonotype has more than one count but fewer than ten. The V call is TRBV12-3 or TRBV12-4, the J call TRBJ2-5; D perhaps matches TRBD1 (5 bases). Trimming pared 5 bases from V and 1 base from J, leaving 11 bases between. This CDR3 has 14 residues. The chain's CDR3 is CASSADSRQETQYF. The CDR3 nucleotides read TGTGCCAGCAGTGCAGACAGTCGCCAAGAGACCCAGTACTTC.

This clonotype was counted only a few times. The genes are TRBV6-6 and TRBJ1-2; maybe TRBD1 (5 bases). Germline loops: CDR1 MNHNY, CDR2 SVGAGI (reference sequence). V lost 0 bases to trimming and J lost 5 bases, with 13 bases between them. This CDR3 is built from 15 residues. For the CDR3, the DNA is TGTGCCAGCAGTTACTCACAGGATTATCGTTATGGCTACACCTTC. Residues: CASSYSQDYRYGYTF.

This clonotype turned up a few times. The rearrangement links TRBV4-1 to TRBJ2-1; 11 bases fit TRBD2. From germline, CDR1 is MGHRA and CDR2 YSYEKL. After removal of 0 bases from V and 3 bases from J, the junction contained 10 bases not matched to a gene. The CDR3 runs to 19 residues. The CDR3 DNA reads TGCGCCAGCAGCCAAGAAGTCGCAGCTAGCGGGAGGTTCTACAATGAGCAGTTCTTC. It is translated as CASSQEVAASGRFYNEQFF.

The chain carries TRBV25-1 and TRBJ1-4; a weak D match, TRBD1 (6 bases). With 1 base removed from V and 7 bases from J, the gap between germline ends came to 13 bases. The germline CDR1 and CDR2 sequences are MGHDK and SYGVNS. This CDR3 has 15 amino acids. CDR3 DNA sequence: TGTGCCAGCAGTGAATTTCAGGGGTCTGGTGAAAAACTGTTTTTT. Translated: CASSEFQGSGEKLFF.

This chain links TRBV10-3 with TRBJ2-1; 10 bases are a match to TRBD2. The CDR3 length is 13 residues. Germline CDR1 and CDR2: ENHRY and SYGVKD. The V and J ends lost 8 bases and 7 bases, in that order; junction bases with no gene match: 5. The CDR3 DNA reads as TGTGCCATCGGGCTAGCGGGAGTTAATGAGCAGTTCTTC. Its protein product is CAIGLAGVNEQFF.

The chain has TRBV20-1 and TRBJ2-1; 7 bases line up with TRBD2. Germline values: CDR1 DFQATT, CDR2 SNEGSKA (reference sequence). CDR3 length: 14 amino acids. V trimming: 5 bases; J trimming: 15 bases; junction bases outside the gene matches: 19. In nucleotides, the CDR3 is TGCAGTGCTCCACCGGTGGGAGGGCCATCGGTTACGTTCTTC. Amino acid sequence: CSAPPVGGPSVTFF.

The V call is TRBV6-2 or TRBV6-3, the J call TRBJ2-3, with D unclear. CDR1 and CDR2 from the germline V gene are MNHEY and SVGEGT. Trimming removed 6 bases at V and 6 bases at J, with 10 bases between. The CDR3 is 12 amino acids. The CDR3 DNA reads TGTGCCAGCAGCCTCCCGTGGGATACGCAGTATTTT. Its translation: CASSLPWDTQYF.

The V call is TRBV6-5, the J call TRBJ2-3, with D unclear. The CDR3 contains 19 residues. V was clipped by 0 bases and J by 0 bases, with 19 bases between them. The germline CDR1 and CDR2 sequences are MNHEY and SVGAGI. The CDR3 reads CASSYSGLSADPSTDTQYF. CDR3 nucleotide sequence: TGTGCCAGCAGTTACTCGGGGTTGTCGGCAGACCCTAGCACAGATACGCAGTATTTT.

V is TRBV5-1 and J is TRBJ2-2; D tentatively fits TRBD1 or TRBD2 (5 bases each). This CDR3 region has 14 residues. Trimming cost V 7 bases and J 2 bases, with 12 bases left between them. Germline V gives CDR1 SGHRS, CDR2 YFSETQ. CDR3 sequence: CASGTPANTGELFF. In DNA form, the CDR3 reads TGCGCCAGCGGGACGCCCGCTAACACCGGGGAGCTGTTTTTT.

The chain joins TRBV7-2 to TRBJ2-2; TRBD1 agrees at 8 bases. The CDR3 spans 16 residues. Per germline, CDR1 SGHTA and CDR2 FQGNSA. Trimming at V came to 6 bases and at J to 5 bases, leaving 11 bases not matched to a gene. The CDR3 nucleotides are TGTGCCAGCAGACCCCCAGGGGGCGTGGTAACCGGGGAGCTGTTTTTT. Amino acids: CASRPPGGVVTGELFF.

This clonotype was observed a handful of times. The chain joins TRBV7-3 to TRBJ2-2; weak D call: TRBD1 (5 bases). V was shortened by 3 bases and J by 4 bases, with 12 bases between the two germline ends. Germline CDR1 and CDR2: SGHTA and FQGTGA. The CDR3 covers 15 residues. In DNA, the CDR3 is TGTGCCAGCAGCTTCCTGCCCCAGGGCACCGGGGAGCTGTTTTTT. It codes for CASSFLPQGTGELFF.

The V call is TRBV6-8, the J call TRBJ2-2; no clear D gene. Germline values: CDR1 MNHGY, CDR2 SAAAGT. Between the trimmed V and J ends, which lost 9 bases and 2 bases, there was a span of 16 bases. The length of the CDR3 is 15 residues. The CDR3: CASFVRRTNTGELFF. The CDR3 region has the DNA TGTGCCAGTTTCGTCCGCAGGACCAACACCGGGGAGCTGTTTTTT.

This clonotype was seen more than once but under ten times. The chain joins TRBV27 to TRBJ2-1, with 7 bases matching TRBD2. The CDR3 spans 15 residues. The J segment lost 7 bases and the V segment lost 3 bases, leaving 9 bases of the junction unmatched. Germline V lookup: CDR1 MNHEY, CDR2 SMNVEV (reference sequence). Here the CDR3 DNA reads TGTGCCAGCAGTTTCGGGGGAGGGCCAAGGAATGAGCAGTTCTTC. Amino acid sequence: CASSFGGGPRNEQFF.

J is TRBJ2-7 and V is TRBV12-3 or TRBV12-4; unclear D gene. The CDR3 has 14 amino acids. The CDR3 DNA sequence: TGTGCCAGCAGTTCCTCGGTGAGAGCCTACGAGCAGTTCGTC. Amino acid sequence: CASSSSVRAYEQFV.

J is TRBJ1-5 and V is TRBV6-2 or TRBV6-3, with 10 nucleotides matching TRBD1. In germline, CDR1 is MNHEY, CDR2 SVGEGT. There are 17 residues in the CDR3. V dropped 0 bases and J dropped 9; count of bases not matched to a gene: 11. CDR3 bases: TGTGCCAGCAGTTACTCGAAAGAGGGACAGGGGCTTCCGCCCCAGCATTTT. It yields the protein CASSYSKEGQGLPPQHF.

This chain links TRBV5-1 with TRBJ2-1, with D unresolved. V was trimmed by 3 bases and J by 4 bases, leaving 17 bases between them. The CDR3 sequence is 16 residues long. Germline-derived CDR1 and CDR2 are SGHRS and YFSETQ. The CDR3 here is CASSSGLSDPYNEQFF. CDR3 sequence (DNA): TGCGCCAGCAGCTCGGGCCTGAGCGACCCATACAATGAGCAGTTCTTC.

The chain couples TRBV15 to TRBJ1-1, with a possible D match to TRBD1 (6 bases). The germline gives CDR1 LNHNV, CDR2 YYDKDF (reference sequence). Trimming removed 0 bases at V and 3 bases at J, with 11 bases between. This CDR3 contains 15 residues. The CDR3: CATSRDGGRDTEAFF. The CDR3 DNA sequence: TGTGCCACCAGCAGAGACGGGGGCAGGGACACTGAAGCTTTCTTT.

Many counts were recorded for this clonotype. The chain is built from TRBV7-8 and TRBJ2-1; D may be TRBD1 or TRBD2 (5 bases each). This CDR3 is 16 amino acids long. Trimming pared 5 bases from V and 4 bases from J, leaving 18 bases between. Germline lookup yields CDR1 SGHVS and CDR2 FQNEAQ. CDR3 protein: CASSPRGTGRYNEQFF. For the CDR3, the DNA is TGTGCCAGCAGCCCACGGGGAACGGGACGTTACAATGAGCAGTTCTTC.

There are a few counts of this clonotype. This chain uses TRBV6-5 with TRBJ2-6; unclear D gene. V lost 6 bases, J lost 2 bases, and 8 bases lay in between. The CDR3 contains 14 residues. Germline CDR1 MNHEY, CDR2 SVGAGI. The CDR3, as DNA: TGTGCCAGCAGCGGGTGGGCTGGGGCCAACGTCCTGACTTTC. Residues: CASSGWAGANVLTF.